The clone carrying this T cell receptor (beta chain) was observed many times. What it binds is not known. These data originate in a study of T-cell reconstitution after alpha-beta-depleted transplantation in children. Study-level points and caveats: Newly produced T cells mostly provided counts and TCRbeta diversity after one year, as hyperexpanded clones declined. Expanded clones from the graft, numbering several hundred, reportedly supplied alpha-beta T cells about two months after transplant.

Unique molecular identifiers were incorporated when the TCRbeta library was constructed. TCRdb analysed the PCR reads with MiXCR anew, one entry per CDR3 protein. Among under 300,000 distinct CDR3 sequences listed, roughly 11% were seen once. The receptor was isolated from a male patient aged 2 to 9 who had a stem cell transplant for chronic granulomatous disease, so the T cells may come from the graft donor. The sequencing here drew on peripheral blood, taken 180 days after TCRalphabeta/CD19-depleted stem cell transplant.

The DNA for the CDR3 is TGTGCCACCAGGAGCGGGAGTCATGACTACGAGCAGTACTTC. This translates into CATRSGSHDYEQYF. This chain joins TRBV28 and TRBJ2-7, with 8 bases lining up with TRBD2. The CDR3 contains 14 residues. Trimming cost V 10 bases and J 3 bases; bases outside gene matches: 11. CDR1 and CDR2 from the germline V gene are MDHEN and SYDVKM.